This T cell receptor (beta chain) comes out of a study of neurological immune-mediated disorders. General study results and limits: HTLV-1-associated myelopathy had the most TCR clonal expansion, whereas multiple sclerosis had the least (lower than in healthy controls). Sharing of CDR3 amino acid sequences among expanded clones across subjects was absent, suggesting private repertoires in all groups.

Losses at the gene ends were 4 bases for V and 0 bases for J; bases not matched to a gene: 3. This CDR3 comprises 15 residues. Germline CDR1 reads SGHDN; CDR2 reads FVKESK. The cDNA was produced through 5'RACE with 10-nucleotide random UMIs. The yield of each sequencing run was over 160 million TCR-beta sequences from 15-18 subjects. TCRdb reprocessed the 5' RACE reads with MiXCR, giving one entry per CDR3 protein. The data contain 55,000 to 75,000 distinct CDR3 sequences, approximately 11% of them singletons. This clonotype was observed at least ten times. Its matching antigen is unknown. The sample consisted of PBMCs. The source is a woman aged 55-70 years with HTLV-1-associated myelopathy (HAM/TSP). The chain couples TRBV14 to TRBJ2-1; 7 nucleotides agree with TRBD2. CDR3 in amino acids: CASSPGGSSYNEQFF. CDR3 DNA sequence: TGTGCCAGCAGCCCCGGGGGGAGCTCCTACAATGAGCAGTTCTTC.